Sequencing of this T cell receptor beta chain was carried out in a study of a mutant IDH1 vaccine in newly diagnosed glioma. Whole-study context: Following radiotherapy alone, or alongside temozolomide cycles, vaccination was started after an interval of 4-6 weeks. Earlier treatment was radiotherapy, temozolomide, or both, with most getting both.

In germline, CDR1 is SGHDT, CDR2 YYEEEE. The CDR3 has 14 residues. V was pared by 5 bases and J by 11 bases, with 19 bases between. Profiling relied on immunoSEQ multiplex PCR, and the TCRdb table lists in-frame clones only, not all of them. Here the sample spans approximately 56,000 clones, less than 65% being singletons. As regards this clone: Its target is unknown.

Indicated time point: week 47, end of study. Doses consisted of 300 ug of mutant IDH1 20-mer peptide each, paired with topical imiquimod. Administration of eight vaccinations to patients took place in weeks 1, 3, 5, 7, 11, 15, 19, 23. Each donor presented with a new WHO grade 3 or 4 astrocytoma that tested IDH1-mutant and showed ATRX loss. The rearrangement links TRBV5-6 to TRBJ1-4, with D perhaps matching TRBD1 (6 bases). The sequencing used peripheral blood mononuclear cells (PBMCs), collected from a glioma patient whose treatment included an IDH1 peptide vaccine. The receptor was derived from a man aged 35 to 55 with glioma. Some clones in this sample may be carry-over from other donors' samples. CDR3 region: CASSAQGGSSKLFF. CDR3 DNA sequence: TGTGCCAGCAGTGCACAGGGTGGATCGAGTAAACTGTTTTTT.